These T cell receptor beta chains were read from a single sample in a study of CXCR3-negative and CXCR3-positive naive CD8 T cells. One entry per CDR3 protein, without DNA, is what TCRdb gives after re-calling the 5' RACE reads. The table gives about 110,000 distinct CDR3 sequences; the top ten clones make up roughly 0.38% of it. The sequencing sample was made of naive CXCR3+ CD8+ T cells from blood. The source of these receptors is a human donor in good health. Some clones in this sample may be carry-over from other donors' samples. Each CDR3 is given with its conserved first and last residue.

V: TRBV6-6; J: TRBJ1-2; CDR3: CASSYPTGTQGLGYTF
V: TRBV29-1; J: TRBJ2-7; CDR3: CSVEEGLAGAYEQYF
V: TRBV6-2/TRBV6-3; J: TRBJ2-7; CDR3: CASSYSVTGTDSYEQYF
V: TRBV11-3; J: TRBJ2-1; CDR3: CASSPDGSSYNEQSF
V: TRBV14; J: TRBJ2-7; CDR3: CASSQTGTYEQYF
V: TRBV11-2; J: TRBJ2-2; CDR3: CASSLPGPRDTGELFF
V: TRBV9; J: TRBJ1-5; CDR3: CASTPGGGGPDQPQHF
V: TRBV21-1; J: TRBJ2-1; CDR3: CASLLEVLRVSYNEQFF
V: TRBV5-5; J: TRBJ2-1; CDR3: CASSPTSPSSYNEQFF
V: TRBV28; J: TRBJ2-7; CDR3: CASSLVGERYEQYF
V: TRBV4-1; J: TRBJ2-7; CDR3: CASSQGAASSYEQYF
V: TRBV4-1; J: TRBJ1-2; CDR3: CASSQDSGTGPGYTF
V: TRBV28; J: TRBJ2-7; CDR3: CASSFYSRDRAVAGGIYEQYF
V: TRBV29-1; J: TRBJ1-1; CDR3: CSVEVGGMNTEAFF
V: TRBV3-1; J: TRBJ2-1; CDR3: CASSQVGGHNEQFF
V: TRBV7-9; J: TRBJ2-7; CDR3: CASSPQTSGLSGEQYF
V: TRBV6-6; J: TRBJ1-5; CDR3: CASSYAPGTLDQPQHF
V: TRBV6-5; J: TRBJ2-1; CDR3: CASSYTPETEQFF
V: TRBV20-1; J: TRBJ2-7; CDR3: CSARGDRDYEQYF
V: TRBV30; J: TRBJ1-1; CDR3: CAWIKGRSGNTEAFF
V: TRBV27; J: TRBJ2-2; CDR3: CASSLTYTGELFF
V: TRBV28; J: TRBJ2-3; CDR3: CASSFSAASGGSTDTQYF